The next 8 T cell receptor beta chains were all read from a single sample in a study of Ad26.COV2.S vaccination and SARS-CoV-2 variants. Treatment indicated: some 19 received Ad26.COV2.S at low or high dose, single or two shots; roughly 5 received placebo; per-sample allocation not given. Collection of the samples took place on day 63 after the first injection of vaccine or placebo. Libraries were prepared by immunoSEQ multiplex PCR; TCRdb keeps only in-frame clonotypes and omits some of them. The top ten hold roughly 3.5% of the sample, which has approximately 400,000 clones, 85% seen once. The specimen was peripheral blood, collected in a trial of Ad26.COV2.S vaccine versus placebo. The receptor source for this set is a person aged 18-65 years who received the Ad26.COV2.S COVID-19 vaccine or a placebo.

The V call is TRBV28, the J call TRBJ2-7; 8 bases align to TRBD1. The CDR3 runs to 19 residues. J lost 0 bases, V lost 6 bases, and 19 bases had no gene match. The germline V gene has CDR1 MDHEN and CDR2 SYDVKM. CDR3 amino acids: CASRTTGQASVYYSYEQYF. As DNA, the CDR3 is TGTGCCAGCAGAACTACGGGACAGGCCTCGGTGTACTACTCCTACGAGCAGTACTTC.

V usage is TRBV7-9 and J usage is TRBJ2-1; D call uncertain. The length of the CDR3 is 14 residues. Germline CDR1 reads SEHNR; CDR2 reads FQNEAQ (reference sequence). The V end was cut by 1 base, the J end by 5 bases, with 9 bases between. CDR3 sequence (DNA): TGTGCCAGCAGCTTAGTGTTGATAGACAATGAGCAGTTCTTC. Translation gives CASSLVLIDNEQFF.

This clone was observed once. The rearrangement joins TRBV7-8 to TRBJ2-4; D remains unclear. The V end lost 2 bases, the J end lost 0 bases, and 11 bases lay between the germline ends. The CDR3 sequence is 16 residues long. Germline V lookup: CDR1 SGHVS, CDR2 FQNEAQ. As DNA, the CDR3 is TGTGCCAGCAGCTTAAATTCAGCCGGAGCCAAAAACATTCAGTACTTC. Translation gives CASSLNSAGAKNIQYF.

In DNA, the CDR3 is TGTGCCATTAAAGGGTTGGGGGCCCAAGAGACCCAGTACTTC. Protein product: CAIKGLGAQETQYF. The gene calls are TRBV28 and TRBJ2-5; TRBD1 is a possible D gene (6 bases). This CDR3 has 14 residues. The germline CDR1 and CDR2 sequences are MDHEN and SYDVKM. Trimming left V 10 bases short and J 1 base short, with 16 bases between.

The chain joins TRBV29-1 to TRBJ2-2, with 7 bases fitting TRBD1. With V trimmed by 5 bases and J by 1 base, 1 base remained unmatched. Germline assignment: CDR1 SQVTM and CDR2 ANQGSEA. The CDR3 is made up of 13 amino acids. The CDR3 DNA is TGCAGCGTTAGACAGGGGAACACCGGGGAGCTGTTTTTT. Encoded protein: CSVRQGNTGELFF.

The table lists this clone with a count of one. This rearrangement joins TRBV6-5 to TRBJ1-3; no definite D call. The CDR3 spans 13 residues. V was trimmed by 5 bases and J by 7 bases, leaving 12 bases between them. Germline assignment: CDR1 MNHEY and CDR2 SVGAGI. Here the CDR3 reads CASSPDLGNTIYF. The CDR3 DNA is TGTGCCAGCAGTCCAGACCTGGGGAACACCATATATTTT.

The gene calls are TRBV9 and TRBJ2-7, with 7 bases identical to TRBD1. Germline-derived CDR1 and CDR2 are SGDLS and YYNGEE. The CDR3 contains 14 residues. The V gene end was trimmed by 0 bases and the J gene end by 3 bases; junction bases not matched to a gene: 3. The CDR3: CASSVDDRVYEQYF. The CDR3 bases are TGTGCCAGCAGCGTAGACGACAGGGTCTACGAGCAGTACTTC.

This clone showed up just a few times. The CDR3 DNA reads TGTGCCAGCGGCCAGGGGGCAGGCGAAAAACTGTTTTTT. Amino acid sequence: CASGQGAGEKLFF. The V gene is TRBV9, the J gene TRBJ1-4, with 8 nucleotides matching TRBD1. Losses at the gene ends were 7 bases for V and 8 bases for J; bases not matched to a gene: 7. Germline V gene sequence: CDR1 SGDLS, CDR2 YYNGEE. The CDR3 consists of 13 residues.